This T cell receptor (beta chain) was documented in a study of monozygotic twins with cystic fibrosis. Study-level information: Library input was three micrograms of fragmented DNA, with approximately 16 PCR cycles.

General study findings and limits: J usage was most co-twin-similar in 8 of 16 pairs, V in 13. Nucleotide-identical clonotype sharing was significantly higher within monozygotic CF twin pairs than between unrelated CF individuals.

Points on this clone: Its cognate antigen is unknown.

Trimming cost V 1 base and J 0 bases, with 10 bases left between them. Germline loops: CDR1 MNHEY, CDR2 SVGAGI. There are 16 residues in the CDR3. Profiled with immunoSEQ multiplex PCR; TCRdb holds only in-frame clones, not every one. The data contain around 21,000 clones, about 86% of them seen just once; the ten biggest clones take up 1% to 1.5%. This receptor was identified in a woman in her 30s with cystic fibrosis. Sequencing was carried out using blood. The gene calls are TRBV6-5 and TRBJ2-4, with D unclear. CDR3 amino acids: CASSYYIRTAKNIQYF. The DNA for the CDR3 is TGTGCCAGCAGTTACTACATCCGGACAGCCAAAAACATTCAGTACTTC.